The T cell receptor beta chain described here comes from a study of monozygotic twins with inflammatory bowel disease. A remark on this clonotype: Its antigen is undetermined.

General study findings and limits: Telling different T cell subtypes apart from each other was not possible. In patient repertoires, differing immunosuppressive treatments may have added some variability.

Per sample, reverse transcription was split into eight reactions. TCRdb reanalyzed the 5' RACE reads and collapses them to one entry per CDR3 protein, without DNA. Across 200,000 to 250,000 distinct CDR3 sequences, the top ten clones capture roughly 7.1% of the sample. In germline, CDR1 is SGHTA, CDR2 FQGNSA. CDR3 length: 16 residues. The chain couples TRBV7-2 to TRBJ1-2; TCRdb's D gene call, TRBD1, goes unchecked for lack of DNA. The receptor comes from a human donor with ulcerative colitis or Crohn's disease, or a healthy co-twin of an affected twin (not recorded which). Sequencing was carried out using blood. The chain's CDR3 is CASSLTGTQGIYGYTF.